These 29 T cell receptor beta chains were sequenced from one sample in a study of shared clonotypes between healthy human individuals. As defined, naive CD8 cells were CD45RO-negative and positively selected for CCR7, with terminally differentiated effector memory CD45RA+ cells excluded. The assay was immunoSEQ multiplex PCR, and TCRdb's table has in-frame clones only and misses some. The sample contains about 2,200,000 clones, just over 90% of which appear only once. The sequencing input was naive CD8+ T cells from PBMCs. The receptor set was obtained from a man in his late teens or twenties in good health. Some clones in this sample may be carry-over from other donors' samples.

The gene calls are TRBV7-9 and TRBJ2-1, with TRBD2 matching 9 bases. Germline CDR1 SEHNR, CDR2 FQNEAQ (reference sequence). V was clipped by 7 bases and J by 6 bases; unmatched bases: 10. This CDR3 is built from 15 residues. CDR3 nucleotides: TGTGCCAGCACCTCTTACTCAGCGGGGGGCAATGAGCAGTTCTTC. This encodes CASTSYSAGGNEQFF.

This clone was detected a few times. The gene calls are TRBV7-9 and TRBJ1-5; D remains ambiguous. The CDR3 is made up of 13 amino acids. Trimming stripped 1 base from V and 5 bases from J, with 6 bases between. CDR1 is SEHNR, CDR2 FQNEAQ, per germline (reference sequence). DNA of the CDR3: TGTGCCAGCAGCTTAGAGGTTGATCAGCCCCAGCATTTT. Protein: CASSLEVDQPQHF.

The chain joins TRBV5-6 to TRBJ1-6, with D possibly being TRBD1 (5 bases). This CDR3 has 13 residues. The germline gives CDR1 SGHDT, CDR2 YYEEEE. V was pared by 6 bases and J by 11 bases, with 15 bases between. CDR3 residues: CASNAGTGAPLHF. CDR3 DNA sequence: TGTGCCAGCAATGCAGGGACCGGGGCACCCCTCCACTTT.

This rearrangement joins TRBV4-3 to TRBJ2-7, with 10 bases fitting TRBD2. Germline lookup yields CDR1 LGHNA and CDR2 YSLEER. After removal of 1 base from V and 2 bases from J, the junction contained 5 bases not matched to a gene. The CDR3 totals 16 residues. The CDR3 DNA is TGCGCCAGCAGCCAAGCTGGGACTAGCGTTACCTACGAGCAGTACTTC. Translated, it gives CASSQAGTSVTYEQYF.

The V gene is TRBV7-9, the J gene TRBJ2-1, with no clear D. V lost 4 bases and J lost 0, with 19 bases in between. Germline V gives CDR1 SEHNR, CDR2 FQNEAQ (reference sequence). The length of the CDR3 is 18 residues. CDR3 residues: CASSSHPRLPDSYNEQFF. DNA of the CDR3: TGTGCCAGCAGCTCCCACCCTCGACTCCCTGACTCCTACAATGAGCAGTTCTTC.

With regard to this clone: Other nucleotide sequences from this sample produce the same CDR3. This chain joins TRBV5-6 and TRBJ1-2, with TRBD1 as a possible D gene (6 bases). CDR1 and CDR2 (germline): SGHDT, YYEEEE. This CDR3 contains 12 residues. The V end lost 3 bases, the J end lost 3 bases, and 6 bases lay between the germline ends. CDR3 bases: TGTGCCAGCAGCTCAGGGGACTATGGCTACACCTTC. It yields the protein CASSSGDYGYTF.

The V call is TRBV21-1, the J call TRBJ1-1. TRBV21-1 is shown as a pseudogene. The CDR3 runs to 13 residues. CDR3 loop: CASSSRLNTEAFF. CDR3 sequence (DNA): TGTGCCAGCAGCTCGCGGTTGAACACTGAAGCTTTCTTT.

V gene TRBV9 combines with J gene TRBJ2-7, with 7 nucleotides matching TRBD1. V lost 3 bases, J lost 0 bases, and 3 bases stayed unmatched. Germline CDR1 SGDLS, CDR2 YYNGEE. CDR3 length: 14 residues. The CDR3: CASSAWDSSYEQYF. The CDR3 DNA follows: TGTGCCAGCAGCGCCTGGGACAGCTCCTACGAGCAGTACTTC.

Of note for this clone: At the DNA level, this CDR3 is encoded by other sequences in the same sample as well. The chain employs TRBV5-6 and TRBJ2-3; a weak D match, TRBD1 (6 bases). CDR1 is SGHDT, CDR2 YYEEEE, per germline. V lost 3 bases and J 4 bases, leaving 9 bases between the germline ends. CDR3 size: 13 residues. CDR3 DNA: TGTGCCAGCAGCTCTGGGGGCGCAGATACGCAGTATTTT. Residues: CASSSGGADTQYF.

The chain recombines TRBV5-4 with TRBJ2-1; 8 bases match TRBD2. Per the germline V gene, CDR1 is SGHNT and CDR2 is YYREEE (reference sequence). This CDR3 has 13 amino acids. After removal of 4 bases from V and 6 bases from J, the junction contained 3 bases not matched to a gene. CDR3 in amino acids: CASSPGTSNEQFF. The CDR3 DNA sequence: TGTGCCAGCAGCCCGGGGACTAGCAATGAGCAGTTCTTC.

This rearrangement joins TRBV11-2 to TRBJ2-3, with TRBD1 as a possible D gene (5 bases). Germline values: CDR1 SGHAT, CDR2 FQNNGV. This CDR3 has 15 residues. Trimming pared 2 bases from V and 2 bases from J, leaving 11 bases between. The CDR3 protein is CASSLSGPLTDTQYF. Here the CDR3 DNA reads TGTGCCAGCAGCTTATCAGGGCCGCTCACAGATACGCAGTATTTT.

This rearrangement joins TRBV27 to TRBJ2-1; weak D call: TRBD1 (5 bases). CDR1 and CDR2 from the germline V gene are MNHEY and SMNVEV (reference sequence). Trimming took 6 bases from V and 0 from J, leaving 12 bases between them. The CDR3 is 15 amino acids. The CDR3 is CASRQGPSSYNEQFF. CDR3 bases: TGTGCCAGCAGGCAGGGCCCAAGCTCCTACAATGAGCAGTTCTTC.

This chain joins TRBV2 and TRBJ2-1; 13 bases are a match to TRBD2. Germline V CDR1 and CDR2: SNHLY, FYNNEI. The CDR3 covers 17 residues. Trimming took 0 bases from V and 7 from J; bases not matched to a gene: 6. The chain's CDR3 is CASSEAPWTSGSNEQFF. The CDR3 nucleotides read TGTGCCAGCAGTGAAGCGCCTTGGACTAGCGGGAGTAATGAGCAGTTCTTC.

V usage is TRBV28 and J usage is TRBJ2-7; 13 bases are shared with TRBD2. V was clipped by 5 bases and J by 2 bases; unmatched bases: 6. CDR1 is MDHEN and CDR2 is SYDVKM in the germline V gene. The CDR3 covers 16 residues. In nucleotides, the CDR3 is TGTGCCAGCAGTCCCCCGGGACTAGCGGGAACCTACGAGCAGTACTTC. Translated, it gives CASSPPGLAGTYEQYF.

This clone was counted once. V gene TRBV13 combines with J gene TRBJ2-1, with 9 bases that match TRBD2. Trimming took 3 bases from V and 6 from J; bases not matched to a gene: 15. CDR1 PRHDT and CDR2 FYEKMQ come from the germline V gene (reference sequence). There are 18 residues in the CDR3. CDR3 region: CASSFHTRREGNRNEQFF. CDR3 bases: TGTGCCAGCAGCTTTCACACCCGGCGGGAGGGAAATCGCAATGAGCAGTTCTTC.

V usage is TRBV29-1 and J usage is TRBJ2-2, with D maybe TRBD2 (6 bases). CDR1 is SQVTM and CDR2 is ANQGSEA in the germline V gene. The V and J ends lost 4 bases and 4 bases respectively, with 13 bases between them. The CDR3 length is 14 residues. CDR3 amino acids: CSVGAPEGTGELFF. The CDR3 DNA is TGCAGCGTTGGGGCCCCGGAGGGCACCGGGGAGCTGTTTTTT.

The chain employs TRBV7-2 and TRBJ2-7, with D possibly being TRBD1 or TRBD2 (5 bases each). Germline V gene lookup returns CDR1 SGHTA and CDR2 FQGNSA. V lost 3 bases, J lost 7 bases, and 13 bases lay in between. CDR3 length: 13 residues. For the CDR3, the DNA is TGTGCCAGCAGCTTTGGGGGAGTCATGGAGCAGTACTTC. Amino acid sequence: CASSFGGVMEQYF.

The chain links TRBV7-9 to TRBJ2-7; unclear D gene. The CDR3 is 13 amino acids. The V gene lost 0 bases and the J gene lost 5 bases, with 8 bases spanning the gap. Germline V CDR1 and CDR2: SEHNR, FQNEAQ (reference sequence). The CDR3 loop is CASSLAFGDEQYF. Here the CDR3 DNA reads TGTGCCAGCAGCTTAGCGTTTGGGGACGAGCAGTACTTC.

The rearrangement joins TRBV7-3 to TRBJ2-1; D is undetermined. CDR3 length: 12 residues. Germline CDR1 SGHTA, CDR2 FQGTGA. V lost 4 bases and J lost 6, with 7 bases in between. The CDR3 loop is CASSYPGNEQFF. The CDR3 DNA follows: TGTGCCAGCAGCTATCCAGGCAATGAGCAGTTCTTC.

The CDR3 here is CASSSWTEISSYNEQFF. The CDR3 nucleotides read TGTGCCAGCAGTTCCTGGACTGAAATTAGCTCCTACAATGAGCAGTTCTTC. This chain links TRBV27 with TRBJ2-1; tentative D call: TRBD2 (5 bases). Germline CDR1 is MNHEY and CDR2 is SMNVEV (reference sequence). CDR3 length: 17 residues. Trimming took 4 bases from V and 0 from J, leaving 16 bases between them.

This sequence joins TRBV29-1 and TRBJ1-2; 9 nucleotides match TRBD1. After removal of 7 bases from V and 7 bases from J, the junction contained 4 bases not matched to a gene. The CDR3 extends over 11 amino acids. Germline values: CDR1 SQVTM, CDR2 ANQGSEA. In nucleotides, the CDR3 is TGCAGCGACAGGGACAGGGCTGGCTACACCTTC. Its translation is CSDRDRAGYTF.

The rearrangement uses TRBV10-2 and TRBJ2-1; D is perhaps TRBD1 (6 bases). The CDR3 sequence is 11 residues long. V was pared by 3 bases and J by 15 bases, with 12 bases between. Germline values: CDR1 WSHSY, CDR2 SAAADI. The CDR3 nucleotides are TGCGCCAGCAGTGACAGGGGCGCAGGGTTCTTC. Protein product: CASSDRGAGFF.

The chain recombines TRBV27 with TRBJ2-7; D is possibly TRBD2 (6 bases). Per germline, CDR1 MNHEY and CDR2 SMNVEV (reference sequence). With 0 bases removed from V and 3 bases from J, the gap between germline ends came to 18 bases. This CDR3 is 17 amino acids long. The CDR3 loop reads CASSLSIPSVLHYEQYF. CDR3 DNA sequence: TGTGCCAGCAGTTTATCGATTCCTAGCGTACTACACTACGAGCAGTACTTC.

This chain connects TRBV7-8 to TRBJ2-7; 9 nucleotides align to TRBD2. The CDR3 length is 15 residues. Trimming at V came to 5 bases and at J to 2 bases, leaving 7 bases not matched to a gene. Germline CDR1 SGHVS, CDR2 FQNEAQ. The CDR3 here is CASSPSGRLPYEQYF. In DNA, the CDR3 is TGTGCCAGCAGCCCAAGCGGGAGGCTACCCTACGAGCAGTACTTC.

This chain's CDR3 is CSAIGGTGSYEQYF. CDR3 nucleotides: TGCAGCGCAATAGGAGGGACAGGGTCCTACGAGCAGTACTTC. The chain couples TRBV29-1 to TRBJ2-7; TRBD1 aligns across 9 bases. The CDR3 is made up of 14 amino acids. The ends lost 7 bases at V and 1 base at J; junction bases unmatched: 8. The germline gives CDR1 SQVTM, CDR2 ANQGSEA.

The chain combines TRBV18 with TRBJ2-7; D not resolved. The ends were cut back, 6 bases at V and 3 bases at J, with 12 bases in the middle. Germline CDR1 KGHSH, CDR2 LQKENI. CDR3 size: 13 residues. The CDR3 DNA reads as TGTGCCAGCTCCCCTCCGGTTGGCTACGAGCAGTACTTC. It is translated as CASSPPVGYEQYF.

CDR3 in DNA: TGCGCCAGCAGCCAACCCGGGGCCCCCTACGAGCAGTACTTC. Its protein product is CASSQPGAPYEQYF. The rearrangement uses TRBV4-1 and TRBJ2-7; D possibly matches TRBD1 or TRBD2 (5 bases each). In germline, CDR1 is MGHRA, CDR2 YSYEKL. This CDR3 has 14 residues. V lost 2 bases, J lost 2 bases, and 10 bases lay in between.

CDR3 nucleotide sequence: TGTGCCAGCAGCCCATTTACATCGGACCCAGCCTACGAGCAGTACTTC. It yields the protein CASSPFTSDPAYEQYF. J is TRBJ2-7 and V is TRBV11-2, with no clear D. V was cut by 5 bases and J by 2 bases, with 19 bases left in between. CDR3 size: 16 residues. Germline CDR1 reads SGHAT; CDR2 reads FQNNGV.

This clone was detected only once. The rearrangement joins TRBV28 to TRBJ2-2; D not resolved. The CDR3 has 14 residues. V was shortened by 2 bases and J by 0 bases, with 4 bases between the two germline ends. The germline gives CDR1 MDHEN, CDR2 SYDVKM. In nucleotides, the CDR3 is TGTGCCAGCAGTTTAACCACGAACACCGGGGAGCTGTTTTTT. It specifies CASSLTTNTGELFF.